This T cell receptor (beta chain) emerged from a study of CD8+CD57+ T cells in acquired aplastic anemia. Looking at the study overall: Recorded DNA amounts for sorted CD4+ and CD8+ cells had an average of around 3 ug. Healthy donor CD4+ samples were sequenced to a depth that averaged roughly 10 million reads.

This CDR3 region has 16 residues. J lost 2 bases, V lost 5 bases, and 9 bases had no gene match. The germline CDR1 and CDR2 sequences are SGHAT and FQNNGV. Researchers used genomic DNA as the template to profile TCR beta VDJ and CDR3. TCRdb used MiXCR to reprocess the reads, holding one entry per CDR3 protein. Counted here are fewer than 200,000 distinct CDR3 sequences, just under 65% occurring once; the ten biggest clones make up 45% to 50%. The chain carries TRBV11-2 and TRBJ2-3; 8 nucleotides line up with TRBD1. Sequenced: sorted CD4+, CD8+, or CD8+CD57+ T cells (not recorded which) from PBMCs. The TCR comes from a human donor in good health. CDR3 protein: CASSEHGTGDTDTQYF. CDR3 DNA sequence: TGTGCCAGCAGCGAACACGGGACAGGAGACACAGATACGCAGTATTTT.